The clone carrying this T cell receptor (beta chain) was observed many times. Its antigen is not known. V was shortened by 2 bases and J by 0 bases, with 7 bases between the two germline ends. Per germline, CDR1 MNHEY and CDR2 SVGAGI. This CDR3 contains 14 residues. Preparation of TCR beta libraries was done by quantitative 5'-RACE with molecular barcodes. TCRdb called the 5' RACE reads again in MiXCR, with one record for every CDR3 protein. The repertoire holds some 200,000 distinct CDR3 sequences, with 6% to 8.5% as singletons. This record belongs to a study of CD8 T cells in ankylosing spondylitis. Study results and caveats: One TCR beta motif, made up of fewer than 10 highly homologous variants, appeared characteristic of ankylosing spondylitis blood. In synovial fluid and blood from reactive arthritis, some motif variants were previously reported. Reportedly, matched ankylosing spondylitis synovial fluid was significantly enriched for disease-linked clones. Relatively rare in peripheral blood, disease-linked clones were also CD8+.

The sequence came from a male donor with ankylosing spondylitis. The sample was blood, either unsorted or a sorted T cell fraction (not recorded which). The chain couples TRBV6-5 to TRBJ1-1; the D is unclear. CDR3 DNA: TGTGCCAGCAGTTACGCATTAATGAACACTGAAGCTTTCTTT. Translated, it gives CASSYALMNTEAFF.